The rows below give T cell receptor beta chains drawn from one sample of a study of T cells after somatic rescue of genetic block. Data came from immunoSEQ multiplex PCR; TCRdb stores just in-frame clones and leaves some out. This table has under 15,000 clones, approximately 70% appearing once. Sequenced: peripheral blood mononuclear cells (PBMCs). The receptors originated from a boy between 5 and 17 years old. The CDR3 runs from the conserved cysteine through the conserved F or W. A D gene is named only where the DNA matches it firmly. Some rows mark clone size as missing; the rest say once, few, many or name a class of expanded clone.

abundance: .
d_gene: .
j_gene: TRBJ1-2
v_gene: TRBV28
CDR3nt: TGTGCCAGCAGTTTCCTTACCCCCGTGAGGGACAATGGCTACACCTTC
CDR3aa: CASSFLTPVRDNGYTF

abundance: .
d_gene: .
j_gene: TRBJ1-2
v_gene: TRBV6-6
CDR3nt: TGTGCCAGTCGAATTGGGGATGGCTACACCTTC
CDR3aa: CASRIGDGYTF

abundance: .
d_gene: .
j_gene: TRBJ2-3
v_gene: TRBV10-2
CDR3nt: TGCGCCAGCAGGGGAACGGGGGTACCAGGAGATACGCAGTATTTT
CDR3aa: CASRGTGVPGDTQYF

abundance: .
d_gene: TRBD1
j_gene: TRBJ2-7
v_gene: TRBV6-5
CDR3nt: TGTGCCAGCGGACCTCAGGGGGCCCCCTGGTACGAGCAATACTTC
CDR3aa: CASGPQGAPWYEQYF

abundance: few
d_gene: .
j_gene: TRBJ1-5
v_gene: TRBV6-1
CDR3nt: TGTGCCAGCAGTGTGGGGGTCATTACAGGGAGGGGAAATCAGCCCCAGCATTTT
CDR3aa: CASSVGVITGRGNQPQHF

abundance: .
d_gene: TRBD2
j_gene: TRBJ2-7
v_gene: TRBV7-9
CDR3nt: TGTGCCAGCAGCCGCAGCGGGGGGGCTACCTACGAGCAGTACTTC
CDR3aa: CASSRSGGATYEQYF

abundance: .
d_gene: .
j_gene: TRBJ2-5
v_gene: TRBV18
CDR3nt: TGTGCCAGCTCACCCCGACTAGAGGAGACCCAGTACTTC
CDR3aa: CASSPRLEETQYF

abundance: .
d_gene: .
j_gene: TRBJ2-7
v_gene: TRBV11-1
CDR3nt: TGTGCCAGCAGCTTAGAAGCGGGCCGAGGGGAGCAGTACTTC
CDR3aa: CASSLEAGRGEQYF

abundance: few
d_gene: .
j_gene: TRBJ1-3
v_gene: TRBV5-6
CDR3nt: TGTGCCAGCAGCTTGGCCCCCAGGGCCTCTGGAAACACCATATATTTT
CDR3aa: CASSLAPRASGNTIYF

abundance: once
d_gene: .
j_gene: TRBJ2-5
v_gene: TRBV7-2
CDR3nt: TGTGCCAGCAGCTTGATCGCCAGGTACCAAGAGACCCAGTACTTC
CDR3aa: CASSLIARYQETQYF

abundance: .
d_gene: .
j_gene: TRBJ1-2
v_gene: TRBV12-5
CDR3nt: TGTGCTCGACAGCGCTGCCTCCATGACCCAAACTCTAACTATGGCTACACCTTC
CDR3aa: CARQRCLHDPNSNYGYTF

abundance: .
d_gene: .
j_gene: TRBJ2-1
v_gene: TRBV19
CDR3nt: TGTGCCAGTAGTATGGAGCACAATGAGCAGTTCTTC
CDR3aa: CASSMEHNEQFF

abundance: .
d_gene: TRBD1
j_gene: TRBJ2-2
v_gene: TRBV2
CDR3nt: TGTGCCAGCAGCGCCGACAGGGGGAGGACCGGGGAGCTGTTTTTT
CDR3aa: CASSADRGRTGELFF

abundance: few
d_gene: .
j_gene: TRBJ2-7
v_gene: TRBV27
CDR3nt: TGTGCCAGCAGTTTATCGAGGGGAACGGTCGAGCAGTACTTC
CDR3aa: CASSLSRGTVEQYF

abundance: medium-sized
d_gene: .
j_gene: TRBJ2-1
v_gene: TRBV27
CDR3nt: TGTGCCAGCAGTCCACAGACCAGTCCCTTCTACAATGAGCAGTTCTTC
CDR3aa: CASSPQTSPFYNEQFF

abundance: .
d_gene: TRBD1
j_gene: TRBJ2-1
v_gene: TRBV5-1
CDR3nt: TGCGCCAGCAGCTCTGGACAGGTTTACAATGAGCAGTTCTTC
CDR3aa: CASSSGQVYNEQFF

abundance: .
d_gene: .
j_gene: TRBJ1-1
v_gene: TRBV19
CDR3nt: TGTGCCAGTGGCCGGGACCGGCTGAACACTGAAGCTTTCTTT
CDR3aa: CASGRDRLNTEAFF

abundance: .
d_gene: .
j_gene: TRBJ2-1
v_gene: TRBV11-1
CDR3nt: TGTGCCAGCAGCCCTTACAAGGATGAGCAGTTCTTC
CDR3aa: CASSPYKDEQFF

abundance: .
d_gene: TRBD1
j_gene: TRBJ1-5
v_gene: TRBV27
CDR3nt: TGTGCCAGCAGTTTAGGATGGCGGCAGGGGGCATGGCAGCCCCAGCATTTT
CDR3aa: CASSLGWRQGAWQPQHF

abundance: .
d_gene: .
j_gene: TRBJ1-6
v_gene: TRBV27
CDR3nt: TGTGCCAGCAGTTTACTGACATTCAATAATTCACCCCTCCACTTT
CDR3aa: CASSLLTFNNSPLHF

abundance: once
d_gene: .
j_gene: TRBJ1-6
v_gene: TRBV5-1
CDR3nt: TGCGCCAGCAGCGGTGGTATAGACTATAATTCACCCCTCCACTTT
CDR3aa: CASSGGIDYNSPLHF

abundance: .
d_gene: .
j_gene: TRBJ2-3
v_gene: TRBV13
CDR3nt: TGTGCCAGCAGCTTAGGGACAGGGAGGCGCACAGATACGCAGTATTTT
CDR3aa: CASSLGTGRRTDTQYF

abundance: .
d_gene: .
j_gene: TRBJ2-2
v_gene: TRBV6-4
CDR3nt: TGTGCCAGCAGTGACCAAGGGGTGGCCGGGGAGCTGTTTTTT
CDR3aa: CASSDQGVAGELFF

abundance: .
d_gene: .
j_gene: TRBJ2-5
v_gene: TRBV7-2
CDR3nt: TGTGCCAGCAGCCCCCGATGGGTAGAGACCCAGTACTTC
CDR3aa: CASSPRWVETQYF

abundance: .
d_gene: .
j_gene: TRBJ2-7
v_gene: TRBV18
CDR3nt: TGTGCCAGCTCACCCTTAGGCGGCGAGCAGTACTTC
CDR3aa: CASSPLGGEQYF

abundance: .
d_gene: .
j_gene: TRBJ1-4
v_gene: TRBV7-9
CDR3nt: TGTGCCAGCAGCTTAAGGGGGGATGAAAAACTGTTTTTT
CDR3aa: CASSLRGDEKLFF

abundance: medium-sized
d_gene: TRBD1
j_gene: TRBJ2-2
v_gene: TRBV9
CDR3nt: TGTGCCAGCAGCACAGGGGTTCCCGGGGAGCTGTTTTTT
CDR3aa: CASSTGVPGELFF

abundance: few
d_gene: .
j_gene: TRBJ2-5
v_gene: TRBV30
CDR3nt: TGTGCCTGGAGTCCGTCCCTCACCCAGTACTTC
CDR3aa: CAWSPSLTQYF

abundance: .
d_gene: TRBD1
j_gene: TRBJ2-7
v_gene: TRBV30
CDR3nt: TGTGCCTGGAGTGTACTACAGGGGGCTGGCGAGCAGTACTTC
CDR3aa: CAWSVLQGAGEQYF